These T cell receptor beta chains were read from a single sample in a study of cytomegalovirus exposure and HLA in healthy donors. Measured with immunoSEQ multiplex PCR; TCRdb has only the in-frame clones, and not every one. The repertoire holds 180,000 or so clones, with roughly 85% as singletons. Sequenced material: PBMCs. These receptors were collected from a man aged 50-60 years in good health and CMV-seropositive. Both conserved end residues are part of each CDR3. D genes are given only for firm matches. Clone size is stated in some rows and not others, as once, few, many or a class when expanded.

clone size,V gene,D gene,J gene,CDR3 protein,CDR3 DNA
NA,TRBV5-1,NA,TRBJ1-2,CASSPTTGGTNYGYTF,TGCGCCAGCAGCCCTACTACCGGGGGGACTAACTATGGCTACACCTTC
few,TRBV6-5,NA,TRBJ1-1,CASSYGQFSTEAFF,TGTGCCAGCAGTTACGGTCAATTTAGCACTGAAGCTTTCTTT
NA,TRBV5-1,NA,TRBJ2-1,CASSSIGLLNEQFF,TGCGCCAGCAGCTCCATTGGGCTACTCAATGAGCAGTTCTTC
NA,TRBV27,TRBD2,TRBJ2-3,CASSLRLAGYTDTQYF,TGTGCCAGCAGTCTCCGACTAGCGGGGTACACAGATACGCAGTATTTT
few,TRBV4-1,TRBD1,TRBJ2-5,CASSTQGAGETQYF,TGCGCCAGCAGCACTCAGGGGGCAGGAGAGACCCAGTACTTC
NA,TRBV28,NA,TRBJ1-1,CASSPIGTEAFF,TGTGCCAGCAGTCCAATCGGCACTGAAGCTTTCTTT
NA,TRBV27,NA,TRBJ1-4,CASSSPPVEKLFF,TGTGCCAGCAGTTCCCCTCCGGTTGAAAAACTGTTTTTT
NA,TRBV28,NA,TRBJ2-3,CASSPLLTDTQYF,TGTGCCAGCAGTCCGTTACTCACAGATACGCAGTATTTT
NA,TRBV7-2,TRBD1,TRBJ1-2,CASSPPRQGGYTF,TGTGCCAGCAGCCCTCCTCGACAGGGAGGCTACACCTTC
NA,TRBV4-1,NA,TRBJ1-4,CASSQATHRPGEKLFF,TGCGCCAGCAGCCAGGCTACCCACAGACCGGGGGAAAAACTGTTTTTT
NA,TRBV7-9,TRBD1,TRBJ1-1,CSSSLRQGENTEAFF,TGTTCCAGCAGCCTTCGACAGGGGGAGAACACTGAAGCTTTCTTT
once,TRBV5-1,NA,TRBJ2-1,CASSLELQGSSYNEQFF,TGCGCCAGCAGCTTGGAACTACAGGGTTCCTCCTACAATGAGCAGTTCTTC
few,TRBV9,NA,TRBJ1-2,CASSPGADYGYTF,TGTGCCAGCAGCCCAGGGGCGGACTATGGCTACACCTTC
NA,TRBV27,TRBD1,TRBJ1-2,CASSLNFGTGATGTPYTF,TGTGCCAGCAGTTTGAACTTTGGGACAGGGGCGACCGGTACCCCCTACACCTTC
NA,TRBV4-3,NA,TRBJ2-5,CASSQRGGARKGETQYF,TGCGCCAGCAGCCAAAGGGGCGGGGCTAGGAAGGGAGAGACCCAGTACTTC
NA,TRBV19,NA,TRBJ1-6,CASSSHYRTSNSPLHF,TGTGCCAGTAGTTCCCACTACCGTACCAGCAATTCACCCCTCCACTTT
NA,TRBV7-2,TRBD2,TRBJ2-7,CASSFSGGAREQYF,TGTGCCAGCAGCTTTAGCGGGGGGGCCCGCGAGCAGTACTTC
few,TRBV19,NA,TRBJ2-3,CASSIRGRRDGDYFSTDTQYF,TGTGCCAGTAGTATTAGGGGGAGAAGGGACGGAGACTACTTTAGCACAGATACGCAGTATTTT
once,TRBV2,NA,TRBJ2-1,CASRRSSLGHEQFF,TGTGCCAGCAGACGGTCTTCCCTAGGCCATGAGCAGTTCTTC
NA,TRBV9,NA,TRBJ1-3,CASSVWGRAPGNTIYF,TGTGCCAGCAGCGTTTGGGGCAGGGCACCTGGAAACACCATATATTTT
NA,TRBV5-1,TRBD2,TRBJ2-1,CASRLTGLAAREQFF,TGCGCCAGCAGACTAACGGGACTAGCGGCCCGCGAGCAGTTCTTC
NA,TRBV7-8,NA,TRBJ1-6,CASSFIGSGISPLHF,TGTGCCAGCAGCTTCATAGGGAGTGGAATTTCACCCCTCCACTTT
NA,TRBV9,NA,TRBJ2-7,CASSVASDTSSYEQYF,TGTGCCAGCAGCGTAGCCTCGGACACCAGCTCCTACGAGCAGTACTTC
NA,TRBV30,NA,TRBJ2-7,CAWSSVLGTYEQYF,TGTGCCTGGAGTTCCGTCCTGGGCACCTACGAGCAGTACTTC
NA,TRBV19,NA,TRBJ1-6,CASSRQRDSPLHF,TGTGCCAGTAGTAGACAGCGAGATTCACCCCTCCACTTT
few,TRBV5-6,NA,TRBJ1-4,CASSLERGKTNEKLFF,TGTGCCAGCAGCTTGGAGCGGGGGAAGACTAATGAAAAACTGTTTTTT
NA,TRBV19,NA,TRBJ1-1,CASSLGAEVTEAFF,TGTGCCAGTAGTCTAGGCGCAGAGGTCACTGAAGCTTTCTTT
NA,TRBV15,NA,TRBJ1-1,CATSRGSVGDTEAFF,TGTGCCACCAGCAGAGGATCGGTCGGTGACACTGAAGCTTTCTTT
NA,TRBV2,TRBD2,TRBJ2-7,CASRPTGSQGTSISYEQYF,TGTGCCAGCAGGCCAACAGGGAGCCAAGGGACTAGCATTTCCTACGAGCAGTACTTC
NA,TRBV7-9,NA,TRBJ1-1,CASSLSGKGAFF,TGTGCCAGCAGCTTATCAGGCAAAGGAGCTTTCTTT
NA,TRBV6-1,NA,TRBJ1-4,CASNLGGKREKLFF,TGTGCCAGCAACCTCGGGGGAAAGCGAGAAAAACTGTTTTTT
NA,TRBV2,NA,TRBJ2-2,CASSGDTGELFF,TGTGCCAGCAGTGGAGACACCGGGGAGCTGTTTTTT
NA,TRBV7-9,TRBD1,TRBJ2-2,CSSTPQAPQGATGELFF,TGTTCCAGCACCCCCCAGGCCCCCCAGGGGGCGACCGGGGAGCTGTTTTTT
NA,TRBV5-6,NA,TRBJ2-2,CASSLWGRVTGELFF,TGTGCCAGCAGCTTATGGGGGCGCGTCACCGGGGAGCTGTTTTTT
NA,TRBV7-9,TRBD1,TRBJ1-2,CASSPETGTMNGYTF,TGTGCCAGCAGCCCCGAGACAGGGACCATGAATGGCTACACCTTC
few,TRBV7-9,TRBD1,TRBJ2-2,CASSQASLGTETGELFF,TGTGCCAGCAGCCAAGCCTCGCTCGGGACAGAGACCGGGGAGCTGTTTTTT
NA,TRBV7-2,NA,TRBJ2-1,CASTPVRSYNEQFF,TGTGCCAGCACCCCGGTCCGCTCCTACAATGAGCAGTTCTTC
NA,TRBV18,TRBD1,TRBJ2-5,CASYTKRTGSPETQYF,TGTGCCAGCTATACCAAAAGGACAGGGTCGCCAGAGACCCAGTACTTC
NA,TRBV10-3,NA,TRBJ2-6,CAISERRGSGANVLTF,TGTGCCATCAGTGAACGCAGGGGCTCTGGGGCCAACGTCCTGACTTTC
NA,TRBV7-2,TRBD1,TRBJ2-5,CASRTDRGQGTQYF,TGTGCCAGCAGGACGGACAGGGGGCAAGGGACCCAGTACTTC
few,TRBV10-3,TRBD1,TRBJ1-1,CAISESRGRTEAFF,TGTGCCATCAGTGAGTCAAGGGGGCGGACTGAAGCTTTCTTT
NA,TRBV7-9,NA,TRBJ2-5,CASSLVSSTETQYF,TGTGCCAGCAGCTTAGTATCGAGCACAGAGACCCAGTACTTC
NA,TRBV27,TRBD2,TRBJ2-1,CASSFRLAAGHNEQFF,TGTGCCAGCAGTTTCCGACTAGCGGCGGGGCACAATGAGCAGTTCTTC
NA,TRBV7-2,NA,TRBJ2-6,CASRPNSSGANVLTF,TGTGCCAGCAGACCTAATAGCTCTGGGGCCAACGTCCTGACTTTC
NA,TRBV15,TRBD1,TRBJ1-1,CATSREPNRGITFF,TGTGCCACCAGCAGAGAACCCAACAGGGGGATAACTTTCTTT
NA,TRBV4-1,TRBD1,TRBJ2-7,CASSPQGDKAHEQYF,TGCGCCAGCAGCCCTCAGGGGGACAAGGCCCACGAGCAGTACTTC
NA,TRBV7-2,NA,TRBJ2-5,CASSLNRPGQETQYF,TGTGCCAGCAGCTTAAACCGCCCGGGGCAAGAGACCCAGTACTTC
once,TRBV29-1,TRBD2,TRBJ2-1,CSVPGRGLADYNEQFF,TGCAGCGTTCCAGGGAGGGGACTAGCAGACTACAATGAGCAGTTCTTC
few,TRBV11-2,TRBD1,TRBJ1-1,CASSLRTGGTEAFF,TGTGCCAGCAGCTTAAGGACAGGGGGTACTGAAGCTTTCTTT
NA,TRBV18,NA,TRBJ1-3,CASSPTGTGNTIYF,TGTGCCAGCTCACCGACAGGTACAGGAAACACCATATATTTT
once,TRBV7-2,TRBD2,TRBJ2-3,CASSFGTKTDTQYF,TGTGCCAGCAGCTTTGGGACTAAGACAGATACGCAGTATTTT
NA,TRBV6-5,TRBD2,TRBJ2-5,CASGLAGGREETQYF,TGTGCCAGCGGGCTGGCGGGGGGGCGCGAAGAGACCCAGTACTTC
NA,TRBV2,TRBD1,TRBJ1-5,CASSEETGPQGPQHF,TGTGCCAGCAGTGAAGAGACAGGGCCACAAGGGCCCCAGCATTTT
many,TRBV5-4,TRBD1,TRBJ2-6,CASSRGQATGANVLTF,TGTGCCAGCAGCCGTGGACAGGCGACTGGGGCCAACGTCCTGACTTTC
NA,TRBV28,NA,TRBJ1-2,CASMGVAAYGYTF,TGTGCCAGCATGGGTGTAGCGGCCTATGGCTACACCTTC
NA,TRBV15,NA,TRBJ2-1,CATSRHPSQGSQYEQFF,TGTGCCACCAGCAGACACCCTTCCCAGGGATCCCAATATGAGCAGTTCTTC
NA,TRBV6-5,TRBD1,TRBJ2-2,CASRGQGSGTGELFF,TGTGCCAGCAGAGGACAGGGGTCGGGCACCGGGGAGCTGTTTTTT
NA,TRBV4-3,NA,TRBJ1-4,CASSQEPGLATNEKLFF,TGCGCCAGCAGCCAAGAACCAGGGTTAGCAACTAATGAAAAACTGTTTTTT
NA,TRBV5-8,NA,TRBJ1-5,CASSLLLRRGQPQHF,TGTGCCAGCAGCTTGTTGCTTCGGCGGGGGCAGCCCCAGCATTTT
NA,TRBV7-2,NA,TRBJ2-7,CASSPDAGSSYEQYF,TGTGCCAGCAGCCCGGACGCGGGGTCTTCCTACGAGCAGTACTTC